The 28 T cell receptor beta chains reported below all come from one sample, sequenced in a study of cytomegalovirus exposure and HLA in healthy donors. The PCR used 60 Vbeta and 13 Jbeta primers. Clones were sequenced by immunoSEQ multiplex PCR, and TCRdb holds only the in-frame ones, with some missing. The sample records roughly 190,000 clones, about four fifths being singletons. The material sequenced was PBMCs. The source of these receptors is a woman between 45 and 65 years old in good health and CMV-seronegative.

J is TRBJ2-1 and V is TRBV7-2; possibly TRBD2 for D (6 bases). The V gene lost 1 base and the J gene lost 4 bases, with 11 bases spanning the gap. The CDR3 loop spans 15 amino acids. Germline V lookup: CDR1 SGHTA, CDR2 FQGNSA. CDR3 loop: CASSLVGGPYNEQFF. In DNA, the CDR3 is TGTGCCAGCAGCTTAGTGGGGGGACCTTACAATGAGCAGTTCTTC.

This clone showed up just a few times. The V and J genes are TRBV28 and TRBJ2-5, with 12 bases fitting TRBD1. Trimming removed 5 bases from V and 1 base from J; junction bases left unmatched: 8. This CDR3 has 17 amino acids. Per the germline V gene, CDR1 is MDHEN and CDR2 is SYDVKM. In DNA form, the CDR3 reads TGTGCCAGCAGTCAACCCGGGACAGGGGGCTTCCAAGAGACCCAGTACTTC. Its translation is CASSQPGTGGFQETQYF.

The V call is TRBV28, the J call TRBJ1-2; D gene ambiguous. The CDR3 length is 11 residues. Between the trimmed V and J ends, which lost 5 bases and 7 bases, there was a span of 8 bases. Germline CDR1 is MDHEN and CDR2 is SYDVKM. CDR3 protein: CASSPTVGYTF. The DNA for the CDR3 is TGTGCCAGCAGTCCTACAGTTGGCTACACCTTC.

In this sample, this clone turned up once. CDR3 residues: CASSLQGNTEAFF. The CDR3 nucleotides read TGTGCCAGCAGCCTACAGGGAAACACTGAAGCTTTCTTT. The rearrangement links TRBV4-2 to TRBJ1-1; D perhaps matches TRBD1 (6 bases). Trimming stripped 4 bases from V and 2 bases from J, with 8 bases between. CDR1 and CDR2 from the germline V gene are LGHNA and YNFKEQ. This CDR3 spans 13 amino acids.

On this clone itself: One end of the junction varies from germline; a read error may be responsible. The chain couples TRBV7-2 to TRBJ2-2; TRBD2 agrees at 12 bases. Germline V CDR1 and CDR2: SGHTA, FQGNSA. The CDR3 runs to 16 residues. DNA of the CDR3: TGTGCCAGCAGCCTAGCGGGAGGGCGATCCACCGGGGAGCTGTTTTTT. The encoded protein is CASSLAGGRSTGELFF.

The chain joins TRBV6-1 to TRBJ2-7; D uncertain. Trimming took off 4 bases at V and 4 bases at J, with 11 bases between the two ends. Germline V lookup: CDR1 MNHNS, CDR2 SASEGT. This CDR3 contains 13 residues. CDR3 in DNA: TGTGCCAGCAGTGCCCCACCCAGGTACGAGCAGTACTTC. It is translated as CASSAPPRYEQYF.

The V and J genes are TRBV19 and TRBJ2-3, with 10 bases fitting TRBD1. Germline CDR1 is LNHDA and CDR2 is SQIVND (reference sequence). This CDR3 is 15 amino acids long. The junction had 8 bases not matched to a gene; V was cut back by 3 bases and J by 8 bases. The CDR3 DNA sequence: TGTGCCAGTAGTATCGGGGACAGGGGAAGCGGTACGCAGTATTTT. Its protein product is CASSIGDRGSGTQYF.

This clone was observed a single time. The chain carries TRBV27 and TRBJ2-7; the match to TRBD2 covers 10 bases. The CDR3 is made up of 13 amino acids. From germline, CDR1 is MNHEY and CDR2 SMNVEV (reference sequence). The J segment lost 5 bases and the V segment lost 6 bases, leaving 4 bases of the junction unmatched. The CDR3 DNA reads TGTGCCAGCAGGCTAGCGGGAGTACACGAGCAGTACTTC. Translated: CASRLAGVHEQYF.

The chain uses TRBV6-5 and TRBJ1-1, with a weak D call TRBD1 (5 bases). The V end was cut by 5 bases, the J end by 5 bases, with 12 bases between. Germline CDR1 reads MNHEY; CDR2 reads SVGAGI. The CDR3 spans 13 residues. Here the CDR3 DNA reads TGTGCCAGCAGTGACAGAGGGAGGACTGAAGCTTTCTTT. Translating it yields CASSDRGRTEAFF.

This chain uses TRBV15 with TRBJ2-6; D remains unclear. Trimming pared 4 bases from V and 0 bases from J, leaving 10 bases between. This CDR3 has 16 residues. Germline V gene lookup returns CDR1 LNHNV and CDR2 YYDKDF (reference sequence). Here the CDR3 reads CATSKAGSSGANVLTF. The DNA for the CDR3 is TGTGCCACCAGCAAGGCAGGAAGCTCTGGGGCCAACGTCCTGACTTTC.

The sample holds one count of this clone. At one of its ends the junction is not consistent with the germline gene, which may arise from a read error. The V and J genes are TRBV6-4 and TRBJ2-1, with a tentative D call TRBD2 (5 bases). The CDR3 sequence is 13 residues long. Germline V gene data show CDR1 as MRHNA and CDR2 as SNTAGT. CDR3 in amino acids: CASGEGDNNEQFF. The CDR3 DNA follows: TGTGCCAGCGGTGAGGGAGATAACAATGAGCAGTTCTTC.

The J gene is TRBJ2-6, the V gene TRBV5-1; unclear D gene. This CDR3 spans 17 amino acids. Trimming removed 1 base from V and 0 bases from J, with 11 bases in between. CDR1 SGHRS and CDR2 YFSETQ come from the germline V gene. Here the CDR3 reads CASSLQSLVSGANVLTF. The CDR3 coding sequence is TGCGCCAGCAGCTTGCAGTCTCTAGTCTCTGGGGCCAACGTCCTGACTTTC.

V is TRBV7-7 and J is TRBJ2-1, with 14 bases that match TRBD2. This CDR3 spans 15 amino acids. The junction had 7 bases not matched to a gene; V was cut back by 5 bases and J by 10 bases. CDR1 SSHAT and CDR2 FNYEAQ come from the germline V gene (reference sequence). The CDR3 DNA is TGTGCCAGCAGCCAGACTAGCGGGGGGGCGGGGGAGCAGTTCTTC. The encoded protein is CASSQTSGGAGEQFF.

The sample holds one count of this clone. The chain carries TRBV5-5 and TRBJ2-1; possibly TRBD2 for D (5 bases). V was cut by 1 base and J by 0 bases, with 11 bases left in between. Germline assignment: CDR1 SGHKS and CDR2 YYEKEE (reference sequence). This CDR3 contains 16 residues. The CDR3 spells CASSLLFGSSYNEQFF. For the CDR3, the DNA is TGTGCCAGCAGCTTGTTATTTGGGAGCTCCTACAATGAGCAGTTCTTC.

In DNA form, the CDR3 reads TGCGCCAGCAGCTTTGCGGGGGGGGACACTGAAGCTTTCTTT. Translation: CASSFAGGDTEAFF. This sequence joins TRBV5-1 and TRBJ1-1; tentatively, D is TRBD1 (5 bases). Trimming shortened V by 2 bases and J by 3 bases, and 11 bases separated the two germline ends. From germline, CDR1 is SGHRS and CDR2 YFSETQ. The CDR3 has 14 amino acids.

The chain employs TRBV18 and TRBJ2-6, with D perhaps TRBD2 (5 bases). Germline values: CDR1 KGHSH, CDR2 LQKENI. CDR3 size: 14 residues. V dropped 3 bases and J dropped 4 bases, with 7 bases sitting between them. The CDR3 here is CASSPEGGANVLTF. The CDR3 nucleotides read TGTGCCAGCTCACCCGAGGGAGGGGCCAACGTCCTGACTTTC.

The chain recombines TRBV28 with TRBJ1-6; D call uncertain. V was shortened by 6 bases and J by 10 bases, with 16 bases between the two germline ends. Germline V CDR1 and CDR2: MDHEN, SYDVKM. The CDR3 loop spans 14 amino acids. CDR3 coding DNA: TGTGCCAGCAGCCCGCCGGAGGGTGGCTCACCCCTCCACTTT. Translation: CASSPPEGGSPLHF.

Here the CDR3 reads CASSLAPPGNSGANVLTF. CDR3 bases: TGTGCCAGCAGCTTAGCACCGCCAGGAAACTCTGGGGCCAACGTCCTGACTTTC. The chain carries TRBV7-6 and TRBJ2-6; the D is unclear. The germline CDR1 and CDR2 sequences are SGHVS and FNYEAQ. CDR3 size: 18 residues. With 0 bases removed from V and 0 bases from J, the gap between germline ends came to 12 bases.

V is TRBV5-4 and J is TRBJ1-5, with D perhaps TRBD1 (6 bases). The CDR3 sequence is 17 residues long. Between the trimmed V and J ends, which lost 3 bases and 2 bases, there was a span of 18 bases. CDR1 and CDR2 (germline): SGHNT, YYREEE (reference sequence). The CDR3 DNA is TGTGCCAGCAGCTCTATTTGGACAGCCCGGGGCAATCAGCCCCAGCATTTT. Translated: CASSSIWTARGNQPQHF.

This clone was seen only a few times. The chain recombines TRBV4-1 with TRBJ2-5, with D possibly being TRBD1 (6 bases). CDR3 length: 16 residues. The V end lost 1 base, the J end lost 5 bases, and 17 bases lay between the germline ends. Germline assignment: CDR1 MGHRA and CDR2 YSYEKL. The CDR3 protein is CASSQGLPERGETQYF. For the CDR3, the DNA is TGCGCCAGCAGCCAAGGGTTACCGGAGAGGGGGGAGACCCAGTACTTC.

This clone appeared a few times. The chain's CDR3 is CASRGVGEKLFF. In DNA, the CDR3 is TGTGCCAGCCGGGGGGTAGGGGAAAAACTGTTTTTT. J is TRBJ1-4 and V is TRBV28; a possible D gene is TRBD1 (5 bases). Germline V gene lookup returns CDR1 MDHEN and CDR2 SYDVKM. The CDR3 is 12 residues long. Between the trimmed V and J ends, which lost 8 bases and 8 bases, there was a span of 12 bases.

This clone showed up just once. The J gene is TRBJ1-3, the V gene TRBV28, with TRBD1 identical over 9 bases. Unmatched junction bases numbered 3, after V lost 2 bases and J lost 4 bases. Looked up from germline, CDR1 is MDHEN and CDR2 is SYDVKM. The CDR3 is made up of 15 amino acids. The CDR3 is CASSLTGGAGNTIYF. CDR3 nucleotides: TGTGCCAGCAGTTTAACAGGGGGCGCCGGAAACACCATATATTTT.

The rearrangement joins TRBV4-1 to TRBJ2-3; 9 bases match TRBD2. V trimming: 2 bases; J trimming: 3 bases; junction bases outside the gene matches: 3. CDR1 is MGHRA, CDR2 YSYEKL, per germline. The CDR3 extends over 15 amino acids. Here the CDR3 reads CASSQIAGATDTQYF. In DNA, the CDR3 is TGCGCCAGCAGCCAAATAGCGGGAGCAACAGATACGCAGTATTTT.

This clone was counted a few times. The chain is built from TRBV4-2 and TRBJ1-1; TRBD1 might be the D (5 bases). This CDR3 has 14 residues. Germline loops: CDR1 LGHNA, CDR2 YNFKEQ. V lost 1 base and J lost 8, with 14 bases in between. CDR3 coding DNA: TGTGCCAGCAGCCAAGGTTCCGGGACTCTCGAAGCTTTCTTT. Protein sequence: CASSQGSGTLEAFF.

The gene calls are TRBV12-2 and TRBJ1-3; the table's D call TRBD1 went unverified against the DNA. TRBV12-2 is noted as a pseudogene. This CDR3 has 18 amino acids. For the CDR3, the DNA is TGTGCAAGTCGCTTAGCCACAGGGGCCAGCGCCTCTGGAAACACCATATATTTT. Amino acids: CASRLATGASASGNTIYF.

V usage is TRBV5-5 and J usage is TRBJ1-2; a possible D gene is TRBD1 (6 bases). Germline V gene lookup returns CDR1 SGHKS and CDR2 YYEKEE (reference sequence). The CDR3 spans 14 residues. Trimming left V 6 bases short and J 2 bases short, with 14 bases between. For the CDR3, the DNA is TGTGCCAGCACTCCGGGACACCAAAACTATGGCTACACCTTC. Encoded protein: CASTPGHQNYGYTF.

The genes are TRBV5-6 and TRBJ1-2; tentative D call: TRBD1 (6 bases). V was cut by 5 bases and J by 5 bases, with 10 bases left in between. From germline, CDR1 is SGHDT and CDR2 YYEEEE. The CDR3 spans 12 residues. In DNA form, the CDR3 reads TGTGCCAGCAGGGGCACAGGGTATGGCTACACCTTC. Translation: CASRGTGYGYTF. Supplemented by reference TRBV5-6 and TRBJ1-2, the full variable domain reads DAGVTQSPTHLIKTRGQQVTLRCSPKSGHDTVSWYQQALGQGPQFIFQYYEEEERQRGNFPDRFSGHQFPNYSSELNVNALLLGDSALYLCASRGTGYGYTFGSGTRLTVV.

CDR3 in DNA: TGCAGCGTCTCGGACATTCGAGAGACCCAGTACTTC. Protein sequence: CSVSDIRETQYF. The chain uses TRBV29-1 and TRBJ2-5; weak D call: TRBD1 (5 bases). The CDR3 sequence is 12 residues long. Looked up from germline, CDR1 is SQVTM and CDR2 is ANQGSEA. The germline V and J ends were trimmed by 6 bases and 4 bases, with 12 bases remaining between them.